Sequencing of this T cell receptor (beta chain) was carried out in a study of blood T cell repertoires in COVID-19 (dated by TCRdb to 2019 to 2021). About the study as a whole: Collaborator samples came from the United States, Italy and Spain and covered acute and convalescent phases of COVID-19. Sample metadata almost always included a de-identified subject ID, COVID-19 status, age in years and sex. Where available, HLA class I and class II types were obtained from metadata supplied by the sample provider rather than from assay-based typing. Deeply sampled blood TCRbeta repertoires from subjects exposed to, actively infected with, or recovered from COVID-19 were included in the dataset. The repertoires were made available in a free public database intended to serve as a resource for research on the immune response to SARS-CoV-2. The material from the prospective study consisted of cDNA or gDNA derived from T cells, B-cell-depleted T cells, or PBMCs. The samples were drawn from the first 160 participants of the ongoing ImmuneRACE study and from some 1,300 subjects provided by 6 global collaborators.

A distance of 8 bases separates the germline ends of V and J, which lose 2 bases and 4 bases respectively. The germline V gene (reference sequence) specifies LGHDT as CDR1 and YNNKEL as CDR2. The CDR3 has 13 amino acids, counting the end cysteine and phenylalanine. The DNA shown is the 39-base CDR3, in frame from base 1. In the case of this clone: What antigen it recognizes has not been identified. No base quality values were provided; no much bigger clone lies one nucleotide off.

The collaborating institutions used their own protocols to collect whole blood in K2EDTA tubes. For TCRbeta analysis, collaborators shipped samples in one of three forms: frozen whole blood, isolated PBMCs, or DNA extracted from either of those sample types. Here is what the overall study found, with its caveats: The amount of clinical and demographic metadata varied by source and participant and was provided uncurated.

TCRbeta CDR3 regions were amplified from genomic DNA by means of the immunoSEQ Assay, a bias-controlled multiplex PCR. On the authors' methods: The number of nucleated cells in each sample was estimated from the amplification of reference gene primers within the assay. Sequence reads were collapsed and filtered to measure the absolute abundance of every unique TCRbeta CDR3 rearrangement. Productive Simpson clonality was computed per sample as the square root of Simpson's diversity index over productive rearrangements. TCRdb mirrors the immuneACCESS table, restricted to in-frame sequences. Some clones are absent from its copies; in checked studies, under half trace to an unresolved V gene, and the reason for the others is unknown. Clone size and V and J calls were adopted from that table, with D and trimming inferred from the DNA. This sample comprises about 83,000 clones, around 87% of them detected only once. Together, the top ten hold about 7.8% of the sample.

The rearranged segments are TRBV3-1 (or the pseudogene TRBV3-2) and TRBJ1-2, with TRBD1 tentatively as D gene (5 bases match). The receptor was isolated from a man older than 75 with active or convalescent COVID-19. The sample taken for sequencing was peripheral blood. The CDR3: CASSQQGPYGYTF. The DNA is TGTGCCAGCAGCCAACAGGGTCCCTATGGCTACACCTTC.